Many counts were recorded for the clone carrying this T cell receptor beta chain. Its antigen is currently unknown. Losses at the gene ends were 2 bases for V and 1 base for J; bases not matched to a gene: 1. Germline values: CDR1 SNHLY, CDR2 FYNNEI. The length of the CDR3 is 15 residues. TCRdb ran MiXCR on the reads and lists one entry per CDR3 protein. The sample comprises fewer than 350,000 distinct CDR3 sequences, more than 8% of which are singletons, and 4.3% rests with the top ten. The data belong to a study of T cell repertoires in cytomegalovirus infection. Study-level points and caveats: Dominating the ex vivo response were TCR beta clonotypes that were CMV-specific and HLA-C-restricted.

This sequence originates from a human donor in good health (CMV status not recorded). Some clones in this sample may be carry-over from other donors' samples. What was sequenced was PBMCs. The rearrangement links TRBV2 to TRBJ2-4, with 8 nucleotides matching TRBD1. The CDR3 protein is CASSEQGAAKNIQYF. For the CDR3, the DNA is TGTGCCAGCAGTGAACAGGGGGCTGCCAAAAACATTCAGTACTTC.